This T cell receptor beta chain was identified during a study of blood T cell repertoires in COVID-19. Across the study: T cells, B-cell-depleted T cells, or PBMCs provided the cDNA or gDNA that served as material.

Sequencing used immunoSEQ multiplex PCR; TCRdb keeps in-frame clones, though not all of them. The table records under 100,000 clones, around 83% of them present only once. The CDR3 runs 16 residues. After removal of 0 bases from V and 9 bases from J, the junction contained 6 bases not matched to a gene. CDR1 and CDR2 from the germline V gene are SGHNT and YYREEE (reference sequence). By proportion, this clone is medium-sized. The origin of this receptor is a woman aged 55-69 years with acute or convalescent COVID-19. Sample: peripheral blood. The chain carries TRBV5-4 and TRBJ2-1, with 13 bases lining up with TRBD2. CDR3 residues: CASSLGLAGGPGEQFF. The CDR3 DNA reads TGTGCCAGCAGCTTGGGACTAGCGGGGGGCCCGGGTGAGCAGTTCTTC.